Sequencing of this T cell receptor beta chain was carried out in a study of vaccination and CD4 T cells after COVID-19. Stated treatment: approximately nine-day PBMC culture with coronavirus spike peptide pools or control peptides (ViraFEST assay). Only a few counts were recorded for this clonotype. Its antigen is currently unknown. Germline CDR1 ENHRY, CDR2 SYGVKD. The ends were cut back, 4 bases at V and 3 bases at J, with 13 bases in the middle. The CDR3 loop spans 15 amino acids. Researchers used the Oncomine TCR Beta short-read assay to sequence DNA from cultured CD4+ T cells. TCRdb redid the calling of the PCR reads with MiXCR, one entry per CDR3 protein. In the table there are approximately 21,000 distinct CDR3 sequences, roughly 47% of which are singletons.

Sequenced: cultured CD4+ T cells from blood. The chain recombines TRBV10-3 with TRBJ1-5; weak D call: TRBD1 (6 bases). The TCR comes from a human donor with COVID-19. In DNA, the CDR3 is TGTGCCATCAGTGTCGGACGGGACAACAATCAGCCCCAGCATTTT. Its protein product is CAISVGRDNNQPQHF.